A single sample gave rise to the 23 T cell receptor beta chains below, sequenced in a study of cytomegalovirus exposure and HLA in healthy donors. Some clones are missing from TCRdb's copy, which holds only in-frame ones; the method was immunoSEQ multiplex PCR. The data contain about 140,000 clones, 84% of them singletons. Source material: PBMCs. Receptors originate from a woman younger than 45 in good health and CMV-seronegative.

The chain's CDR3 is CASSSSWTGDVGELFF. The CDR3 DNA sequence: TGTGCCAGCAGCTCGAGCTGGACAGGGGATGTCGGGGAGCTGTTTTTT. The chain uses TRBV5-6 and TRBJ2-2; 9 bases are a match to TRBD1. The CDR3 runs to 16 residues. Germline CDR1 and CDR2: SGHDT and YYEEEE. After removal of 3 bases from V and 7 bases from J, the junction contained 10 bases not matched to a gene.

In this sample, this clone turned up a few times. This sequence joins TRBV7-2 and TRBJ1-6, with a weak D call TRBD1 (6 bases). V was trimmed by 7 bases and J by 8 bases, leaving 18 bases between them. Germline V gene lookup returns CDR1 SGHTA and CDR2 FQGNSA. CDR3 size: 15 residues. CDR3 region: CASNHFGRGDSPLHF. Here the CDR3 DNA reads TGTGCCAGCAACCATTTCGGCAGGGGAGATTCACCCCTCCACTTT.

The chain couples TRBV19 to TRBJ2-1; D perhaps matches TRBD2 (6 bases). From germline, CDR1 is LNHDA and CDR2 SQIVND (reference sequence). This CDR3 spans 15 amino acids. V was trimmed by 5 bases and J by 1 base, leaving 12 bases between them. The CDR3 loop is CASSLASASYNEQFF. CDR3 nucleotide sequence: TGTGCCAGTAGTTTAGCTAGCGCTTCCTACAATGAGCAGTTCTTC.

V gene TRBV13 combines with J gene TRBJ1-1; 7 bases fit TRBD1. CDR1 and CDR2 from the germline V gene are PRHDT and FYEKMQ (reference sequence). The CDR3 length is 15 residues. J gave up 5 bases and V 4 bases, and 10 bases lay outside the gene matches. CDR3 protein: CASSSQLNRGTEAFF. As DNA, the CDR3 is TGTGCCAGCAGCTCCCAATTAAACAGGGGAACTGAAGCTTTCTTT.

The CDR3: CASSSRGRGNNQPQHF. As DNA, the CDR3 is TGTGCCAGTAGCAGCCGGGGCAGGGGCAACAATCAGCCCCAGCATTTT. This chain joins TRBV19 and TRBJ1-5; TRBD1 is a possible D gene (6 bases). The CDR3 is 16 amino acids. Germline CDR1 is LNHDA and CDR2 is SQIVND (reference sequence). V lost 6 bases, J lost 3 bases, and 18 bases lay in between.

The chain is built from TRBV30 and TRBJ2-3; no definite D call. The CDR3 is 12 residues long. V lost 2 bases to trimming and J lost 10 bases, with 13 bases between them. Germline lookup yields CDR1 GTSNPN and CDR2 SVGIG (reference sequence). The CDR3 is CAWSPDTDPQYF. Here the CDR3 DNA reads TGTGCCTGGAGTCCTGACACGGATCCGCAGTATTTT.

The gene calls are TRBV4-2 and TRBJ1-2; D perhaps matches TRBD1 (6 bases). Germline values: CDR1 LGHNA, CDR2 YNFKEQ. The V and J ends lost 0 bases and 4 bases respectively, with 9 bases between them. The CDR3 is 14 residues long. The CDR3 here is CASSQDRGGYGYTF. CDR3 bases: TGTGCCAGCAGCCAAGACAGGGGTGGCTATGGCTACACCTTC.

CDR3 DNA: TGTGCCATCAGTGAGGGACAGGGTAGTGAAAAACTGTTTTTT. This encodes CAISEGQGSEKLFF. V and J are TRBV10-3 and TRBJ1-4; 8 bases agree with TRBD1. Germline assignment: CDR1 ENHRY and CDR2 SYGVKD. Germline trimming cut 2 bases from V and 7 bases from J; bases unmatched to any gene: 3. This CDR3 contains 14 residues.

The chain joins TRBV28 to TRBJ2-3; TRBD2 aligns across 9 bases. The CDR3 length is 15 residues. After removal of 7 bases from V and 4 bases from J, the junction contained 9 bases not matched to a gene. Germline CDR1 and CDR2: MDHEN and SYDVKM. The CDR3 DNA sequence: TGTGCCAGCAATAAAATGCGGGGGGGCGCAGATACGCAGTATTTT. Translating gives CASNKMRGGADTQYF.

This clone was counted between two and nine times. This rearrangement joins TRBV18 to TRBJ2-7; possible D gene TRBD1, 6 bases. From germline, CDR1 is KGHSH and CDR2 LQKENI. There are 14 residues in the CDR3. V was pared by 5 bases and J by 3 bases, with 14 bases between. In nucleotides, the CDR3 is TGTGCCAGCTCAGGGGAACAGGGATTCTACGAGCAGTACTTC. Translated: CASSGEQGFYEQYF.

The chain has TRBV6-5 and TRBJ1-1, with D tentatively TRBD1 (5 bases). Germline-derived CDR1 and CDR2 are MNHEY and SVGAGI. This CDR3 has 14 amino acids. Trimming pared 6 bases from V and 0 bases from J, leaving 11 bases between. This chain's CDR3 is CASRVGTMNTEAFF. The CDR3 nucleotides read TGTGCCAGCAGGGTAGGGACTATGAACACTGAAGCTTTCTTT.

CDR3 loop: CASSTRLMTGLFPGGYTF. The CDR3 nucleotides are TGTGCCAGCAGCACACGGCTGATGACAGGTTTATTCCCGGGTGGCTACACCTTC. The V gene is TRBV7-6, the J gene TRBJ1-2, with D possibly matching TRBD1 (6 bases). This CDR3 is built from 18 residues. Germline V gene data show CDR1 as SGHVS and CDR2 as FNYEAQ. The germline V and J ends were trimmed by 5 bases and 7 bases, with 29 bases remaining between them.

The chain is built from TRBV2 and TRBJ1-4; maybe TRBD1 (5 bases). The V gene lost 3 bases and the J gene lost 5 bases, with 13 bases spanning the gap. The germline CDR1 and CDR2 sequences are SNHLY and FYNNEI. The CDR3 loop spans 15 amino acids. The CDR3 region has the DNA TGTGCCAGCAGTGAGGGCAGGGCACGGAATGAAAAACTGTTTTTT. Residues: CASSEGRARNEKLFF. The full variable domain, in which reference TRBV2 and TRBJ1-4 provide the parts outside the CDR3, is EPEVTQTPSHQVTQMGQEVILRCVPISNHLYFYWYRQILGQKVEFLVSFYNNEISEKSEIFDDQFSVERPDGSNFTLKIRSTKLEDSAMYFCASSEGRARNEKLFFGSGTQLSVL.

CDR3 DNA: TGTGCCAGCAGGGTTAGCGGGGGGGGCAAGGAGACCCAGTACTTC. Its protein product is CASRVSGGGKETQYF. V is TRBV2 and J is TRBJ2-5, with 11 bases fitting TRBD2. Per germline, CDR1 SNHLY and CDR2 FYNNEI. The CDR3 is made up of 15 amino acids. The J segment lost 5 bases and the V segment lost 6 bases, leaving 8 bases of the junction unmatched.

For the CDR3, the DNA is TGTGCCAGCAGGCTACGGGGTAGGGGCAATCAGCCCCAGCATTTT. It translates to CASRLRGRGNQPQHF. The V and J genes are TRBV27 and TRBJ1-5; D is unclear. The CDR3 has 15 residues. Germline V gene data show CDR1 as MNHEY and CDR2 as SMNVEV (reference sequence). The germline V and J ends were trimmed by 6 bases and 2 bases, with 14 bases remaining between them.

This clone showed up just once. This chain uses TRBV5-1 with TRBJ2-7; TRBD1 matches 7 bases. J was trimmed by 7 bases and V by 4 bases; bases with no gene match: 17. This CDR3 is 16 amino acids long. Germline V gene lookup returns CDR1 SGHRS and CDR2 YFSETQ. CDR3 nucleotides: TGCGCCAGCAGCCTGCAGGCCGGGACAGTGAGTTGGGAGCAGTACTTC. Its translation: CASSLQAGTVSWEQYF.

The V and J genes are TRBV5-1 and TRBJ2-1; 8 bases are shared with TRBD1. CDR1 SGHRS and CDR2 YFSETQ come from the germline V gene. This CDR3 comprises 17 residues. V lost 1 base and J lost 3; bases outside the gene matches: 9. CDR3 region: CASSLFTQGASYNEQFF. In DNA, the CDR3 is TGCGCCAGCAGCTTGTTTACGCAGGGGGCCAGCTACAATGAGCAGTTCTTC.

The chain uses TRBV16 and TRBJ1-5; TRBD1 agrees at 9 bases. Germline V gene data show CDR1 as KGHSY and CDR2 as FQNENV. CDR3 length: 18 amino acids. With V trimmed by 0 bases and J by 2 bases, 8 bases remained unmatched. The CDR3 bases are TGTGCCAGCAGCCAATCGCGGGCGGGACAGGGAGGCAATCAGCCCCAGCATTTT. Translating gives CASSQSRAGQGGNQPQHF.

The rearrangement uses TRBV4-1 and TRBJ1-2, with D possibly TRBD1 on 6 matching bases. Trimming took off 1 base at V and 8 bases at J, with 11 bases between the two ends. Looked up from germline, CDR1 is MGHRA and CDR2 is YSYEKL. CDR3 length: 13 residues. CDR3 region: CASSQGSGEGYTF. The CDR3 coding sequence is TGCGCCAGCAGCCAAGGTTCAGGGGAGGGCTACACCTTC.

This clone appeared a single time. The J gene is TRBJ1-5, the V gene TRBV27, with D uncertain. CDR3 length equals 14 residues. V gave up 4 bases and J gave up 5 bases, with 12 bases separating them. The germline CDR1 and CDR2 sequences are MNHEY and SMNVEV (reference sequence). The CDR3 loop is CASSSERRDQPQHF. Written as DNA, the CDR3 is TGTGCCAGCAGTTCTGAGCGTCGGGATCAGCCCCAGCATTTT.

This clone showed up just a few times. The chain is built from TRBV5-8 and TRBJ1-5, with a weak D call TRBD1 (6 bases). The germline V gene has CDR1 SGHTS and CDR2 YDEGEE. This CDR3 is 14 amino acids long. Trimming took off 4 bases at V and 6 bases at J, with 14 bases between the two ends. As DNA, the CDR3 is TGTGCCAGCAGCCCCGGACAGTTCCGTCAGCCCCAGCATTTT. Translation: CASSPGQFRQPQHF.

This clone was detected once. DNA of the CDR3: TGTGCCAGCAGCGGCAGGGTTGGTGAAAAACTGTTTTTT. Translating it yields CASSGRVGEKLFF. This sequence joins TRBV21-1 and TRBJ1-4; the table gives TRBD1 as D, unverified against the DNA. TRBV21-1 is tagged as a pseudogene. The CDR3 runs 13 residues.

This sequence joins TRBV6-6 and TRBJ1-1; the D gene is possibly TRBD1 (5 bases). Germline V gene lookup returns CDR1 MNHNY and CDR2 SVGAGI (reference sequence). Trimming removed 2 bases at V and 6 bases at J, with 10 bases between. The CDR3 runs to 13 residues. CDR3 sequence reads: CASSYLDTPEAFF. DNA for the CDR3: TGTGCCAGCAGTTACCTGGACACACCTGAAGCTTTCTTT.